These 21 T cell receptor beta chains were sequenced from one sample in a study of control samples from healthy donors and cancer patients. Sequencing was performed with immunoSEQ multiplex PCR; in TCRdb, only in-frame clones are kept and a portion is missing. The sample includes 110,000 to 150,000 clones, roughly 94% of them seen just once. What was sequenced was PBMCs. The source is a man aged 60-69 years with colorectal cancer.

CDR3 loop: CASSQDWQTYEQYF. The CDR3 DNA is TGCGCCAGCAGCCAAGATTGGCAAACCTACGAGCAGTACTTC. The chain combines TRBV4-1 with TRBJ2-7, with D uncertain. V lost 0 bases and J 2 bases, leaving 8 bases between the germline ends. The germline V gene encodes CDR1 MGHRA and CDR2 YSYEKL. The CDR3 is 14 residues long.

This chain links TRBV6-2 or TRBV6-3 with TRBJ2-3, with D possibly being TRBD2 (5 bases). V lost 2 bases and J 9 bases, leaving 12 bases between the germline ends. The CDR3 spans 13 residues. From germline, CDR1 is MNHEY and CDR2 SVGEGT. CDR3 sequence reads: CASSYESSRTQYF. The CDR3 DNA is TGTGCCAGCAGTTACGAGTCTAGCAGGACGCAGTATTTT.

CDR3 nucleotides: TGTGCCAGCAGCTCGGGACTAGCGCCCGGGGAGCTGTTTTTT. Its protein product is CASSSGLAPGELFF. V gene TRBV7-2 combines with J gene TRBJ2-2; 10 nucleotides align to TRBD2. CDR1 and CDR2 from the germline V gene are SGHTA and FQGNSA. This CDR3 is built from 14 residues. Trimming at V came to 4 bases and at J to 6 bases, leaving 2 bases not matched to a gene.

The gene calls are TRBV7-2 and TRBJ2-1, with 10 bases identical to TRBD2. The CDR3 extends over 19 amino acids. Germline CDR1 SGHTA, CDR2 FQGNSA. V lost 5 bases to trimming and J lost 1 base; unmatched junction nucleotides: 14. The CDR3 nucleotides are TGTGCCAGCAGCCCGCTCGCCAGCGGGGGGGCCGTATCCTACAATGAGCAGTTCTTC. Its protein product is CASSPLASGGAVSYNEQFF.

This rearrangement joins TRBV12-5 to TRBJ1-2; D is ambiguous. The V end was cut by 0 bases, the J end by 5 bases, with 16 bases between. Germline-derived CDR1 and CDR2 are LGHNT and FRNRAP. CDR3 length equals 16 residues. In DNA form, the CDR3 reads TGTGCTAGTGGTTTGGTAGAAGGCCCCAAGTTATATGGCTACACCTTC. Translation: CASGLVEGPKLYGYTF.

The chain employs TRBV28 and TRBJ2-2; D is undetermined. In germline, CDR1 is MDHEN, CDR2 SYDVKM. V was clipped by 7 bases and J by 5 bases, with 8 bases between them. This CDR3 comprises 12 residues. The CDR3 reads CASTVGTGELFF. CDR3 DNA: TGTGCCAGCACTGTCGGTACCGGGGAGCTGTTTTTT. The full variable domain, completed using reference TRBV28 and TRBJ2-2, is DVKVTQSSRYLVKRTGEKVFLECVQDMDHENMFWYRQDPGLGLRLIYFSYDVKMKEKGDIPEGYSVSREKKERFSLILESASTNQTSMYLCASTVGTGELFFGEGSRLTVL.

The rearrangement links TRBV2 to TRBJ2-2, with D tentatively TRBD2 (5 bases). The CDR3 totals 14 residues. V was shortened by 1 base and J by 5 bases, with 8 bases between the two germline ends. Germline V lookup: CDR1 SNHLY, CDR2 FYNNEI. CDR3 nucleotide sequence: TGTGCCAGCAGTGAAGGCCCGGGGACCGGGGAGCTGTTTTTT. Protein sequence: CASSEGPGTGELFF.

The CDR3 coding sequence is TGCGCCAGCACCGACCAGGGGTCGGCGACCCTAGGCTACACCTTC. Amino acid sequence: CASTDQGSATLGYTF. The V and J genes are TRBV5-1 and TRBJ1-2; D perhaps matches TRBD1 (6 bases). This CDR3 comprises 15 residues. Per the germline V gene, CDR1 is SGHRS and CDR2 is YFSETQ. V lost 6 bases to trimming and J lost 8 bases, with 23 bases between them.

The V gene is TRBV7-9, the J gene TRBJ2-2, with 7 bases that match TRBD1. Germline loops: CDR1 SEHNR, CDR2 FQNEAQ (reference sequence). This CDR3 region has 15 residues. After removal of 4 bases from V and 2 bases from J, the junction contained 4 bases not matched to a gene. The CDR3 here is CASSSGQQNTGELFF. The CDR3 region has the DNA TGTGCCAGCAGCTCGGGACAGCAAAACACCGGGGAGCTGTTTTTT.

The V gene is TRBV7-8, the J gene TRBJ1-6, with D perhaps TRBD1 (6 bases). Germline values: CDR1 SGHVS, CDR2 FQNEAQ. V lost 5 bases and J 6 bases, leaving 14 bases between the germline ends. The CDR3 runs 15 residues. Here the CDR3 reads CASSQGGGTNSPLHF. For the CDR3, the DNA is TGTGCCAGCAGCCAGGGAGGGGGAACTAATTCACCCCTCCACTTT.

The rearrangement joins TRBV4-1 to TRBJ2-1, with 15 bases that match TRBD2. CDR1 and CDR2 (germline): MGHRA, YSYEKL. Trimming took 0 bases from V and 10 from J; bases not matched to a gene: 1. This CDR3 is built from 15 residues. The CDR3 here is CASSQDGTSGGEQFF. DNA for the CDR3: TGCGCCAGCAGCCAAGACGGGACTAGCGGGGGGGAGCAGTTCTTC.

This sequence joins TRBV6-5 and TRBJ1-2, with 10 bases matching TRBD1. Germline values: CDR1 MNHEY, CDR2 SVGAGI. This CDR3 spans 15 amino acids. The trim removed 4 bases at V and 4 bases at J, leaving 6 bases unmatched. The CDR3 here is CASSFSRTGGYGYTF. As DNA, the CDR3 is TGTGCCAGCAGTTTCTCCCGGACAGGGGGCTATGGCTACACCTTC.

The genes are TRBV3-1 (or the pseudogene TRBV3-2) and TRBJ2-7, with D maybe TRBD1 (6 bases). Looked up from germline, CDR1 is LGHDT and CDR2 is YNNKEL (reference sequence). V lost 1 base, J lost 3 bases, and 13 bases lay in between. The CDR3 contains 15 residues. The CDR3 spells CASSQANRVSYEQYF. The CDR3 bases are TGTGCCAGCAGCCAAGCAAACAGGGTGAGCTACGAGCAGTACTTC.

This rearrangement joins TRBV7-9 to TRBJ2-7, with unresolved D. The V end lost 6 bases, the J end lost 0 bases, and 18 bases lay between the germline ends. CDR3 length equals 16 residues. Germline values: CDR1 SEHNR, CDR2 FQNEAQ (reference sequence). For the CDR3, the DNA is TGTGCCAGCAGACCTGACCTGGGCCCGAGCTCCTACGAGCAGTACTTC. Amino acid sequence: CASRPDLGPSSYEQYF.

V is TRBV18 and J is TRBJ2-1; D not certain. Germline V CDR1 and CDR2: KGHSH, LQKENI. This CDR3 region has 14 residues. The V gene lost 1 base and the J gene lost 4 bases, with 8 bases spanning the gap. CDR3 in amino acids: CASSPRVSYNEQFF. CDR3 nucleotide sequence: TGTGCCAGCTCACCACGAGTCAGTTACAATGAGCAGTTCTTC.

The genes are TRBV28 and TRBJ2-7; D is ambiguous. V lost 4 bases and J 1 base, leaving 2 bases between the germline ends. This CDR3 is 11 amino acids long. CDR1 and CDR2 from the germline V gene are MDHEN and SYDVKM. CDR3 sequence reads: CASSSSYEQYF. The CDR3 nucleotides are TGTGCCAGCAGTTCTTCCTACGAGCAGTACTTC.

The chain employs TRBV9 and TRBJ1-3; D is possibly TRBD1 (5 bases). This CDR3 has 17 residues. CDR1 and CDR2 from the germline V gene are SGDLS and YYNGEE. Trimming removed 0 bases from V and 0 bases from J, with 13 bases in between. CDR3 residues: CASSVGDGGSSGNTIYF. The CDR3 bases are TGTGCCAGCAGCGTAGGGGACGGCGGTTCCTCTGGAAACACCATATATTTT.

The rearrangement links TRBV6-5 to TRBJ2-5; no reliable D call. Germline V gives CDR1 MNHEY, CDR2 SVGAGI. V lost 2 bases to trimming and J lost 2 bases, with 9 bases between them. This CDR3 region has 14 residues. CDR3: CASSYALTQETQYF. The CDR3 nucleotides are TGTGCCAGCAGTTACGCCTTGACACAAGAGACCCAGTACTTC.

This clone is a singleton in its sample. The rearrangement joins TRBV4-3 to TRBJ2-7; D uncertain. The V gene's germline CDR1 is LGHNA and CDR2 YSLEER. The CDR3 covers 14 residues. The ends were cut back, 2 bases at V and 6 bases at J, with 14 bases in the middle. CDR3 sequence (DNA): TGCGCCAGCAGCCAATCTAACATGAGAGGCGAGCAGTACTTC. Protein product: CASSQSNMRGEQYF.

In DNA form, the CDR3 reads TGTGCCAGCAGTCCACAGGGGGTTGGCGGCTCCTATAATTCACCCCTCCACTTT. As protein: CASSPQGVGGSYNSPLHF. The chain recombines TRBV6-4 with TRBJ1-6, with TRBD1 matching over 8 bases. Germline CDR1 reads MRHNA; CDR2 reads SNTAGT. The CDR3 is made up of 18 amino acids. V gave up 5 bases and J gave up 0 bases; unmatched junction bases: 9.

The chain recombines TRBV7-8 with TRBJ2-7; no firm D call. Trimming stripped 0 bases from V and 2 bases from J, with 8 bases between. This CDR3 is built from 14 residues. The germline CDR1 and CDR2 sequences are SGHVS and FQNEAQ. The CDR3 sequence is CASSLAPTPYEQYF. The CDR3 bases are TGTGCCAGCAGCTTAGCCCCAACCCCCTACGAGCAGTACTTC.